Listed here are 17 T cell receptor beta chains from one sample, sequenced in a study of blood T cell repertoires in COVID-19. Generated by immunoSEQ multiplex PCR, the TCRdb table keeps only in-frame clones and is missing some. The data show some 180,000 clones, 70% to 80% seen once. Sequenced sample: peripheral blood. These receptor sequences come from a woman in her forties or fifties with active or convalescent COVID-19.

V gene TRBV19 combines with J gene TRBJ1-1; no clear D. The CDR3 has 14 amino acids. With 3 bases removed from V and 4 bases from J, the gap between germline ends came to 12 bases. Germline CDR1 is LNHDA and CDR2 is SQIVND (reference sequence). The CDR3 DNA follows: TGTGCCAGTAGTATCCGGGGAGGCGGCACTGAAGCTTTCTTT. This encodes CASSIRGGGTEAFF.

The rearrangement links TRBV7-2 to TRBJ2-5; 10 positions match TRBD1. This CDR3 is built from 15 residues. Germline assignment: CDR1 SGHTA and CDR2 FQGNSA. With V trimmed by 5 bases and J by 4 bases, 7 bases remained unmatched. The CDR3 DNA follows: TGTGCCAGCAGCATGGACAGGGGGTGGGGAGAGACCCAGTACTTC. Amino acids: CASSMDRGWGETQYF. The complete variable domain, with remaining parts taken from reference TRBV7-2 and TRBJ2-5, reads GAGVSQSPSNKVTEKGKDVELRCDPISGHTALYWYRQSLGQGLEFLIYFQGNSAPDKSGLPSDRFSAERTGGSVSTLTIQRTQQEDSAVYLCASSMDRGWGETQYFGPGTRLLVL.

This chain joins TRBV10-3 and TRBJ1-5; unclear D gene. The germline V gene has CDR1 ENHRY and CDR2 SYGVKD. Trimming stripped 4 bases from V and 1 base from J, with 8 bases between. This CDR3 has 14 amino acids. CDR3 sequence (DNA): TGTGCCATCAGTGGGCAGGAAAGCAATCAGCCCCAGCATTTT. It specifies CAISGQESNQPQHF.

V is TRBV5-4 and J is TRBJ2-5, with unresolved D. The CDR3 is 14 residues long. From germline, CDR1 is SGHNT and CDR2 YYREEE (reference sequence). Trimming pared 4 bases from V and 5 bases from J, leaving 15 bases between. CDR3 amino acids: CASSLDRLEETQYF. The CDR3 nucleotides read TGTGCCAGCAGCCTGGATCGGCTAGAGGAGACCCAGTACTTC. The complete variable domain, with remaining parts taken from reference TRBV5-4 and TRBJ2-5, reads ETGVTQSPTHLIKTRGQQVTLRCSSQSGHNTVSWYQQALGQGPQFIFQYYREEENGRGNFPPRFSGLQFPNYSSELNVNALELDDSALYLCASSLDRLEETQYFGPGTRLLVL.

The gene calls are TRBV5-1 and TRBJ2-1, with 7 bases matching TRBD2. With V trimmed by 4 bases and J by 3 bases, 19 bases remained unmatched. Germline assignment: CDR1 SGHRS and CDR2 YFSETQ. The CDR3 totals 19 residues. DNA for the CDR3: TGCGCCAGCAGCCCTTCCGGGACTAACAGCCTGGCAGGCTACAATGAGCAGTTCTTC. Translated: CASSPSGTNSLAGYNEQFF. Drawing the rest from reference TRBV5-1 and TRBJ2-1, the complete variable domain is KAGVTQTPRYLIKTRGQQVTLSCSPISGHRSVSWYQQTPGQGLQFLFEYFSETQRNKGNFPGRFSGRQFSNSRSEMNVSTLELGDSALYLCASSPSGTNSLAGYNEQFFGPGTRLTVL.

This rearrangement joins TRBV29-1 to TRBJ1-1; D is ambiguous. This CDR3 is built from 14 residues. V lost 6 bases to trimming and J lost 1 base, with 15 bases between them. CDR1 is SQVTM and CDR2 is ANQGSEA in the germline V gene. CDR3 nucleotide sequence: TGCAGCGTCCCTCCGTGGCCGCCGAACACTGAAGCTTTCTTT. This gives the protein CSVPPWPPNTEAFF. Together with reference TRBV29-1 and TRBJ1-1, the CDR3 gives the full variable domain: SAVISQKPSRDICQRGTSLTIQCQVDSQVTMMFWYRQQPGQSLTLIATANQGSEATYESGFVIDKFPISRPNLTFSTLTVSNMSPEDSSIYLCSVPPWPPNTEAFFGQGTRLTVV.

This clone has only one observation. The chain links TRBV6-6 to TRBJ2-3, with 7 nucleotides matching TRBD1. The CDR3 runs 16 residues. V was pared by 2 bases and J by 3 bases, with 8 bases of the junction left unmatched. CDR1 MNHNY and CDR2 SVGAGI come from the germline V gene (reference sequence). The CDR3 coding sequence is TGTGCCAGCAGTTACGGACAGGCGAGGGAGACAGATACGCAGTATTTT. Translated, it gives CASSYGQARETDTQYF.

J is TRBJ1-2 and V is TRBV28, with 8 bases identical to TRBD1. Per germline, CDR1 MDHEN and CDR2 SYDVKM. This CDR3 region has 16 residues. Unmatched junction bases numbered 12, after V lost 6 bases and J lost 3 bases. The CDR3 is CASSSHANRGDYGYTF. The CDR3 DNA sequence: TGTGCCAGCAGCAGCCACGCCAACAGGGGGGACTATGGCTACACCTTC.

In regard to this clone: Other DNA variants within this sample encode the same CDR3. V usage is TRBV30 and J usage is TRBJ1-6; the D is unclear. CDR3 size: 12 residues. Per the germline V gene, CDR1 is GTSNPN and CDR2 is SVGIG (reference sequence). The V gene lost 4 bases and the J gene lost 6 bases, with 7 bases spanning the gap. The DNA for the CDR3 is TGTGCCTGGAACAGAGCTAATTCACCCCTCCACTTT. It encodes CAWNRANSPLHF.

The chain couples TRBV3-1 (or the pseudogene TRBV3-2) to TRBJ2-3, with 7 bases aligning to TRBD2. Germline CDR1 LGHDT, CDR2 YNNKEL (reference sequence). Germline trimming cut 5 bases from V and 1 base from J; bases unmatched to any gene: 3. The CDR3 is 14 residues long. The CDR3 sequence: CASSGAGGTDTQYF. As DNA, the CDR3 is TGTGCCAGCAGCGGGGCGGGAGGCACAGATACGCAGTATTTT.

The chain uses TRBV5-1 and TRBJ2-7; D remains unclear. The CDR3 is made up of 16 amino acids. Trimming removed 0 bases from V and 2 bases from J, with 15 bases in between. Looked up from germline, CDR1 is SGHRS and CDR2 is YFSETQ. The DNA of the CDR3 is TGCGCCAGCAGCTTGGGCGGCCGTGTGCAGACCTACGAGCAGTACTTC. This codes for CASSLGGRVQTYEQYF.

The table lists this clone with a few counts. J is TRBJ1-1 and V is TRBV6-1, with D possibly being TRBD1 (5 bases). This CDR3 spans 14 amino acids. The germline V gene has CDR1 MNHNS and CDR2 SASEGT. Trimming removed 7 bases from V and 2 bases from J, with 14 bases in between. This CDR3 reads CASKTTDSNTEAFF. CDR3 DNA: TGTGCCAGCAAGACGACAGACTCCAACACTGAAGCTTTCTTT.

The chain is built from TRBV6-2 or TRBV6-3 and TRBJ2-6, with no clear D. V lost 4 bases to trimming and J lost 1 base, with 8 bases between them. The CDR3 runs to 15 residues. The V gene's germline CDR1 is MNHEY and CDR2 SVGEGT. Here the CDR3 reads CASSSQNSGANVLTF. CDR3 sequence (DNA): TGTGCCAGCAGTTCCCAGAATTCTGGGGCCAACGTCCTGACTTTC.

This chain links TRBV6-2 or TRBV6-3 with TRBJ2-5; TRBD2 is a possible D gene (5 bases). Deletions cut 5 bases from V and 2 bases from J, with 15 bases between. The CDR3 contains 15 residues. The germline CDR1 and CDR2 sequences are MNHEY and SVGEGT. The CDR3 sequence is CASSDPTRGQETQYF. CDR3 DNA: TGTGCCAGCAGTGACCCTACTAGAGGGCAAGAGACCCAGTACTTC.

The rearrangement links TRBV28 to TRBJ2-2; tentative D call: TRBD2 (5 bases). Germline CDR1 and CDR2: MDHEN and SYDVKM. CDR3 length: 18 residues. V gave up 8 bases and J gave up 0 bases, with 22 bases separating them. The CDR3 coding sequence is TGTGCCAGCTCCCTCCCCCCACTTAGCGACTCGAACACCGGGGAGCTGTTTTTT. Translating it yields CASSLPPLSDSNTGELFF.

The chain couples TRBV5-1 to TRBJ1-2, with 11 bases aligning to TRBD1. This CDR3 is built from 16 residues. The germline gives CDR1 SGHRS, CDR2 YFSETQ. V lost 4 bases to trimming and J lost 4 bases; unmatched junction nucleotides: 9. This CDR3 is CASSRDRGDDSYGYTF. Written as DNA, the CDR3 is TGCGCCAGCAGCCGGGACAGGGGGGATGACTCCTATGGCTACACCTTC.

This clone occurred many times. The chain carries TRBV2 and TRBJ2-5, with TRBD1 matching 9 bases. This CDR3 is 14 amino acids long. The germline V gene encodes CDR1 SNHLY and CDR2 FYNNEI. Trimming at V came to 6 bases and at J to 3 bases, leaving 5 bases not matched to a gene. In nucleotides, the CDR3 is TGTGCCAGCAGGAGGGGACAGGGAAAAGAGACCCAGTACTTC. This sequence encodes CASRRGQGKETQYF. Together with reference TRBV2 and TRBJ2-5, the CDR3 gives the full variable domain: EPEVTQTPSHQVTQMGQEVILRCVPISNHLYFYWYRQILGQKVEFLVSFYNNEISEKSEIFDDQFSVERPDGSNFTLKIRSTKLEDSAMYFCASRRGQGKETQYFGPGTRLLVL.